The 17 T cell receptor beta chains below were found in one sample sequenced in a study of OX40 agonist ivuxolimab in advanced cancers. The library was built by means of the immunoSEQ multiplex PCR assay. TCRdb took over this immuneACCESS table, retaining in-frame rearrangements with V and J assigned. Such tables are incomplete; in checked studies, under half of the missing clones stem from an unresolved V gene, and the remainder is unexplained. The sample records some 100,000 clones, 92% of which are singletons. The ten largest clones represent 3% to 3.5% of the sample. The specimen was CD4+ or CD8+ T cells sorted from blood, collected in a trial of the OX40 agonist ivuxolimab. The origin of the receptors is an adult with an advanced solid tumor such as melanoma, head and neck, liver or kidney cancer.

This chain uses TRBV6-1 with TRBJ2-7; D possibly corresponds to TRBD2 (6 bases). V gave up 5 bases and J gave up 7 bases, with 15 bases separating them. The CDR3 is 13 residues long. Germline V lookup: CDR1 MNHNS, CDR2 SASEGT. Here the CDR3 DNA reads TGTGCCAGCAGTCCAACGGTTCGGGGGGAGCAGTACTTC. As protein: CASSPTVRGEQYF.

This clone appeared once. V and J are TRBV30 and TRBJ2-7; 11 bases are shared with TRBD1. The CDR3 contains 12 residues. V trimming: 7 bases; J trimming: 5 bases; junction bases outside the gene matches: 4. CDR1 and CDR2 from the germline V gene are GTSNPN and SVGIG (reference sequence). In DNA, the CDR3 is TGTGCCTTGGACAGGGGGCTCGACGAGCAGTACTTC. It is translated as CALDRGLDEQYF.

This CDR3 is CASSLPPGELFF. CDR3 sequence (DNA): TGTGCCAGCAGCTTGCCACCCGGGGAGCTGTTTTTT. The chain links TRBV5-4 to TRBJ2-2, with no clear D. CDR1 and CDR2 (germline): SGHNT, YYREEE (reference sequence). Trimming cost V 1 base and J 6 bases, with 4 bases left between them. This CDR3 has 12 amino acids.

This clone has just one count. V and J are TRBV7-9 and TRBJ2-5; D remains ambiguous. The CDR3 length is 18 residues. Germline CDR1 reads SEHNR; CDR2 reads FQNEAQ (reference sequence). V was pared by 4 bases and J by 0 bases, with 21 bases between. Here the CDR3 DNA reads TGTGCCAGCAGCTCCCGACTCCGCCATCACGGGTACCAAGAGACCCAGTACTTC. Amino acid sequence: CASSSRLRHHGYQETQYF.

The V gene is TRBV27, the J gene TRBJ2-2; D possibly matches TRBD1 or TRBD2 (6 bases each). V dropped 5 bases and J dropped 7 bases, with 14 bases sitting between them. The germline V gene has CDR1 MNHEY and CDR2 SMNVEV (reference sequence). This CDR3 comprises 14 residues. This chain's CDR3 is CASSPQGGGGELFF. CDR3 sequence (DNA): TGTGCCAGCAGTCCACAGGGAGGCGGCGGGGAGCTGTTTTTT.

The genes are TRBV7-9 and TRBJ2-1; 14 bases map to TRBD2. This CDR3 is built from 19 residues. V dropped 2 bases and J dropped 7; count of bases not matched to a gene: 13. Germline V lookup: CDR1 SEHNR, CDR2 FQNEAQ (reference sequence). As DNA, the CDR3 is TGTGCCAGCAGCTTAAGGTTGACTAGCGGGAGGGCCGGAGAGAATGAGCAGTTCTTC. Translated, it gives CASSLRLTSGRAGENEQFF.

This clone came up once. The V call is TRBV5-6, the J call TRBJ2-1; no reliable D call. Germline-derived CDR1 and CDR2 are SGHDT and YYEEEE. The CDR3 has 12 residues. V lost 3 bases to trimming and J lost 5 bases, with 6 bases between them. The CDR3 sequence is CASSSLNNEQFF. CDR3 coding DNA: TGTGCCAGCAGCTCATTGAACAATGAGCAGTTCTTC. Filled out from reference TRBV5-6 and TRBJ2-1, the complete variable domain reads DAGVTQSPTHLIKTRGQQVTLRCSPKSGHDTVSWYQQALGQGPQFIFQYYEEEERQRGNFPDRFSGHQFPNYSSELNVNALLLGDSALYLCASSSLNNEQFFGPGTRLTVL.

The chain is built from TRBV6-5 and TRBJ1-1; no reliable D call. The CDR3 length is 14 residues. V was clipped by 2 bases and J by 1 base, with 8 bases between them. CDR1 is MNHEY, CDR2 SVGAGI, per germline. The CDR3 is CASSYRATNTEAFF. CDR3 sequence (DNA): TGTGCCAGCAGTTACAGGGCGACGAACACTGAAGCTTTCTTT.

In this sample, this clone turned up a few times. The chain recombines TRBV29-1 with TRBJ1-1, with D perhaps TRBD1 (6 bases). Trimming removed 2 bases from V and 0 bases from J, with 7 bases in between. The CDR3 spans 13 residues. Germline assignment: CDR1 SQVTM and CDR2 ANQGSEA. CDR3 DNA sequence: TGCAGCGTTGAATCAGGGGTGAACACTGAAGCTTTCTTT. Residues: CSVESGVNTEAFF.

The chain uses TRBV5-1 and TRBJ2-5; 11 bases fit TRBD2. With V trimmed by 3 bases and J by 0 bases, 4 bases remained unmatched. Germline V gene sequence: CDR1 SGHRS, CDR2 YFSETQ. The CDR3 has 16 residues. As DNA, the CDR3 is TGCGCCAGCAGCTCGAGGACTAGCGGGTACCAAGAGACCCAGTACTTC. Amino acids: CASSSRTSGYQETQYF.

The chain employs TRBV5-8 and TRBJ1-2; D is possibly TRBD1 (6 bases). Trimming stripped 2 bases from V and 3 bases from J, with 8 bases between. Germline loops: CDR1 SGHTS, CDR2 YDEGEE. The CDR3 consists of 13 residues. CDR3 sequence reads: CASSFRTDYGYTF. CDR3 nucleotide sequence: TGTGCCAGCAGCTTCAGGACAGACTATGGCTACACCTTC.

This CDR3 reads CASSLDYQYEQYF. In nucleotides, the CDR3 is TGTGCCAGCAGCTTGGATTACCAATACGAGCAGTACTTC. The rearrangement joins TRBV5-4 to TRBJ2-7; D call uncertain. The CDR3 is 13 residues long. Per the germline V gene, CDR1 is SGHNT and CDR2 is YYREEE (reference sequence). The germline V and J ends were trimmed by 0 bases and 4 bases, with 8 bases remaining between them.

CDR3 DNA: TGTGCCAGCAGTTTTTACTCCGGGCCCTACGAGCAGTACTTC. It yields the protein CASSFYSGPYEQYF. This chain connects TRBV27 to TRBJ2-7; D not resolved. The CDR3 contains 14 residues. Germline CDR1 and CDR2: MNHEY and SMNVEV (reference sequence). The V and J ends lost 3 bases and 2 bases respectively, with 11 bases between them.

This clone was recorded many times. J is TRBJ1-1 and V is TRBV5-1; possibly TRBD1 for D (5 bases). The CDR3 runs to 13 residues. V was cut by 5 bases and J by 5 bases, with 13 bases left in between. Germline loops: CDR1 SGHRS, CDR2 YFSETQ. CDR3 in amino acids: CASRGGARTEAFF. The CDR3 DNA sequence: TGCGCCAGCAGGGGAGGGGCGAGGACTGAAGCTTTCTTT.

The chain has TRBV4-1 and TRBJ2-1; maybe TRBD2 (5 bases). Germline V lookup: CDR1 MGHRA, CDR2 YSYEKL. The CDR3 length is 14 residues. Trimming took 1 base from V and 11 from J, leaving 15 bases between them. The CDR3 nucleotides are TGCGCCAGCAGCCAAGGGAGAGCGGATATCAAGCAGTTCTTC. This gives the protein CASSQGRADIKQFF.

J is TRBJ1-5 and V is TRBV2; possibly TRBD1 for D (5 bases). In germline, CDR1 is SNHLY, CDR2 FYNNEI. The CDR3 is made up of 15 amino acids. The V end lost 6 bases, the J end lost 7 bases, and 19 bases lay between the germline ends. The chain's CDR3 is CASSPYQGHRQPQHF. The CDR3 DNA is TGTGCCAGCAGCCCCTACCAGGGTCATAGACAGCCCCAGCATTTT.

The chain carries TRBV2 and TRBJ1-2; D not certain. The V gene lost 3 bases and the J gene lost 2 bases, with 7 bases spanning the gap. CDR3 size: 13 residues. From germline, CDR1 is SNHLY and CDR2 FYNNEI. CDR3 protein: CASSDGPNYGYTF. DNA of the CDR3: TGTGCCAGCAGTGACGGACCGAACTATGGCTACACCTTC.